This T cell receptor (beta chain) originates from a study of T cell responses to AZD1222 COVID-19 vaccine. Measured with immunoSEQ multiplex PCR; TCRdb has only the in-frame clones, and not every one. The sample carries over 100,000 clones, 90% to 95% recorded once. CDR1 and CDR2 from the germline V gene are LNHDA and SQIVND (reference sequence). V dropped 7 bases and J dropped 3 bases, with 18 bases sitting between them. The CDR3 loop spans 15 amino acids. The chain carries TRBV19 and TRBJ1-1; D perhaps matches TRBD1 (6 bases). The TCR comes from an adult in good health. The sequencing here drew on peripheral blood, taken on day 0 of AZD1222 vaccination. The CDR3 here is CASNYLGAKDTEAFF. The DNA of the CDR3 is TGTGCCAGTAACTATTTGGGGGCTAAGGACACTGAAGCTTTCTTT.